The source of this T cell receptor (beta chain) is a study of cytomegalovirus exposure and HLA in healthy donors. Study-level information: Genotyping showed roughly 76% of 398 donors falling in the Caucasian-associated ancestry cluster.

Regarding this clone: Antigen: not known.

General observations from the study: A further, later analysis showed that HLA-associated TCR beta chains (compared with equally common others) were more clonally expanded. Altogether, 150 to 200 TCR beta chains were recorded as cytomegalovirus-associated.

CDR1 MGHRA and CDR2 YSYEKL come from the germline V gene. This CDR3 is 17 amino acids long. The J segment lost 0 bases and the V segment lost 1 base, leaving 4 bases of the junction unmatched. Primers included in the PCR were 60 Vbeta and 13 Jbeta primers. The table came from immunoSEQ multiplex PCR; TCRdb's copy has only in-frame clones and leaves some out. This table has 150,000 to 200,000 clones, 77% appearing once. The sequenced sample was PBMCs. The clonotype originates from a woman aged 25 to 39 in good health and CMV-seronegative. The chain uses TRBV4-1 and TRBJ2-3; 10 nucleotides line up with TRBD2. The CDR3 sequence: CASSQGSTSGSTDTQYF. For the CDR3, the DNA is TGCGCCAGCAGCCAAGGGTCGACTAGCGGGAGCACAGATACGCAGTATTTT.